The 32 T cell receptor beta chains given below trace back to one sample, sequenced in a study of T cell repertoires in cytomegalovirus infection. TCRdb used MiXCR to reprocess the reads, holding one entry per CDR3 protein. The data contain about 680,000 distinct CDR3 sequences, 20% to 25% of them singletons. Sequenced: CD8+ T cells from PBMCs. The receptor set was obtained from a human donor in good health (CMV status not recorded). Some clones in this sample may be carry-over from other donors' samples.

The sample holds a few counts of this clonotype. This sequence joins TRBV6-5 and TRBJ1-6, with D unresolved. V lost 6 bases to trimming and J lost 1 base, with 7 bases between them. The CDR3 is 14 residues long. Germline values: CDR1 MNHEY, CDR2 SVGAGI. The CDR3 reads CASSDVSYNSPLHF. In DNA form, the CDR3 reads TGTGCCAGCAGCGACGTATCCTATAATTCACCCCTCCACTTT.

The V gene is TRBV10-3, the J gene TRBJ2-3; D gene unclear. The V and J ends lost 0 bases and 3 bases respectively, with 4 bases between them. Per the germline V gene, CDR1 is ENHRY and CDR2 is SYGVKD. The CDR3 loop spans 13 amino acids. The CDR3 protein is CAISESGTDTQYF. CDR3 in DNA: TGTGCCATCAGTGAGTCCGGGACAGATACGCAGTATTTT.

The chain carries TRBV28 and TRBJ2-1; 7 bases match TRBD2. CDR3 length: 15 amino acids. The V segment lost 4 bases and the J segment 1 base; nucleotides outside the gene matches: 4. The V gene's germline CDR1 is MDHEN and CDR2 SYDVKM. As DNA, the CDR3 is TGTGCCAGCAGTTACCTGGGGGGGTCCTACAATGAGCAGTTCTTC. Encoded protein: CASSYLGGSYNEQFF.

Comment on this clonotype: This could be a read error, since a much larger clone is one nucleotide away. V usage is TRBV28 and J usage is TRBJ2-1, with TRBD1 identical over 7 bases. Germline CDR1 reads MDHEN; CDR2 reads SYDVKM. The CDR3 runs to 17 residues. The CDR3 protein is CVSTYPTGPSSYNEQFF. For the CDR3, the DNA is TGTGTCAGCACTTACCCGACAGGGCCGAGCTCCTACAATGAGCAGTTCTTC.

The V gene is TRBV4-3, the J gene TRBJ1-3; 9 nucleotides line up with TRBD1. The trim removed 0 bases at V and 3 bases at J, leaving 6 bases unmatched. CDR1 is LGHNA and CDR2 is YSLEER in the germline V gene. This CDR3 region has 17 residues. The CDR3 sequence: CASSQDPRDRVGNTIYF. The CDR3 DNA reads TGCGCCAGCAGCCAAGATCCCCGGGACAGGGTTGGAAACACCATATATTTT.

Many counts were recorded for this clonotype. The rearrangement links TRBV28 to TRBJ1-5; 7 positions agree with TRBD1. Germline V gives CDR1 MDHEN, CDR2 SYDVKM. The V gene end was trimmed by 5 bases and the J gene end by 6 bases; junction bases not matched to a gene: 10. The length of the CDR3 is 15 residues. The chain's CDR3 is CASSPMTGTSQPQHF. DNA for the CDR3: TGTGCCAGCAGTCCAATGACAGGGACCAGTCAGCCCCAGCATTTT.

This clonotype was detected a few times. The CDR3 spells CSIWTSQETQYF. CDR3 bases: TGCAGCATCTGGACTAGTCAAGAGACCCAGTACTTC. V is TRBV29-1 and J is TRBJ2-5, with 7 bases aligning to TRBD2. CDR3 length: 12 amino acids. V lost 8 bases and J lost 2; bases outside the gene matches: 5. Germline CDR1 reads SQVTM; CDR2 reads ANQGSEA.

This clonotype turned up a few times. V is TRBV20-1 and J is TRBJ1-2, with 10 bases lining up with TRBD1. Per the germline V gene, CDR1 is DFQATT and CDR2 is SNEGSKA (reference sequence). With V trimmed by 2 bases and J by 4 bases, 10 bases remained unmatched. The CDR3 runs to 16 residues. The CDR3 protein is CSARWDRGQPGYGYTF. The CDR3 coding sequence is TGCAGTGCTAGATGGGACAGGGGCCAGCCCGGCTATGGCTACACCTTC.

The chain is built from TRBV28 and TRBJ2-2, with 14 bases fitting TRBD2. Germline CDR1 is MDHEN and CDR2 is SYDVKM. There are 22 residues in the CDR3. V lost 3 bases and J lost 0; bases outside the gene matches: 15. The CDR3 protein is CASSFLGLAGDTLGANTGELFF. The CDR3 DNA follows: TGTGCCAGCAGTTTCCTGGGACTAGCGGGGGATACTCTGGGGGCGAACACCGGGGAGCTGTTTTTT.

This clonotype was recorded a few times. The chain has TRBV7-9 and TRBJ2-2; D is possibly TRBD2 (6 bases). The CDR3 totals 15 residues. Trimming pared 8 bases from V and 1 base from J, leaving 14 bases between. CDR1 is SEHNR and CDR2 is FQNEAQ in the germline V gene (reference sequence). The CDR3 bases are TGTGCCAGCTACTTACCGGGGGTGAACACCGGGGAGCTGTTTTTT. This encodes CASYLPGVNTGELFF.

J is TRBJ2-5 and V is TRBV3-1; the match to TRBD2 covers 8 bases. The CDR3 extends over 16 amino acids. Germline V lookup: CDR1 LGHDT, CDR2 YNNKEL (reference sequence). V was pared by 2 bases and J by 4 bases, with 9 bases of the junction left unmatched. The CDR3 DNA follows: TGTGCCAGCAGCCAATTGGACGGGGGGGCTCGAGAGACCCAGTACTTC. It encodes CASSQLDGGARETQYF.

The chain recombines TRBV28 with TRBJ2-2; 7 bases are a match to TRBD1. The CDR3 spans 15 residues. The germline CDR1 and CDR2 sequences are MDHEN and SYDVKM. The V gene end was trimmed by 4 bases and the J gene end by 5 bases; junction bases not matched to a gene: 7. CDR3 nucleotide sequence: TGTGCCAGCAGTTCCCTCCAGACAGGGACCGGGGAGCTGTTTTTT. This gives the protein CASSSLQTGTGELFF.

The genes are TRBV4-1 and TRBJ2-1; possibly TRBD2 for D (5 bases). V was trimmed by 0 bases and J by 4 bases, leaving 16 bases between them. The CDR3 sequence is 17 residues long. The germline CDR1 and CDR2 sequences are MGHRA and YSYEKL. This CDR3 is CASSQEVRTWSYNEQFF. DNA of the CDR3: TGCGCCAGCAGCCAAGAGGTCAGGACTTGGTCGTACAATGAGCAGTTCTTC.

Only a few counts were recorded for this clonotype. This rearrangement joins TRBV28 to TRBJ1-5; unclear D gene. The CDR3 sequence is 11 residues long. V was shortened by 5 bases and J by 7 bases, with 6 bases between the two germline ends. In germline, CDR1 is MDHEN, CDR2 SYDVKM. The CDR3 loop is CASSEVQPQHF. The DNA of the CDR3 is TGTGCCAGCAGTGAGGTGCAGCCCCAGCATTTT.

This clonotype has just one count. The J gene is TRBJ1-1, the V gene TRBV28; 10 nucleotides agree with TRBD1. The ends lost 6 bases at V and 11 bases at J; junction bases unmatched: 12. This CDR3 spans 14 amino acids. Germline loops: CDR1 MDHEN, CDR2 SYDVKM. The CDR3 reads CASRLGPGQGLAFF. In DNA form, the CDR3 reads TGTGCCAGCAGACTCGGGCCGGGACAGGGGTTGGCTTTCTTT. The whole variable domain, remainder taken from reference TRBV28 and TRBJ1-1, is DVKVTQSSRYLVKRTGEKVFLECVQDMDHENMFWYRQDPGLGLRLIYFSYDVKMKEKGDIPEGYSVSREKKERFSLILESASTNQTSMYLCASRLGPGQGLAFFGQGTRLTVV.

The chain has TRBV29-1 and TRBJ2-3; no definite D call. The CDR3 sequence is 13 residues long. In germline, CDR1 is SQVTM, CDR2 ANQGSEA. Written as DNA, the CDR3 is TGCACCGGACCGGGCAGGTTCACAGATACGCAGTATTTT. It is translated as CTGPGRFTDTQYF.

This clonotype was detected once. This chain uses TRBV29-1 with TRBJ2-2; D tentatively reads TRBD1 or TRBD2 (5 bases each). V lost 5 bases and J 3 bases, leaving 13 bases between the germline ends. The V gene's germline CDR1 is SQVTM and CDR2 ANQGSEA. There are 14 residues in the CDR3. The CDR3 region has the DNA TGCAGCGTTTTGGGGGATTCGGACACCGGGGAGCTGTTTTTT. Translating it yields CSVLGDSDTGELFF.

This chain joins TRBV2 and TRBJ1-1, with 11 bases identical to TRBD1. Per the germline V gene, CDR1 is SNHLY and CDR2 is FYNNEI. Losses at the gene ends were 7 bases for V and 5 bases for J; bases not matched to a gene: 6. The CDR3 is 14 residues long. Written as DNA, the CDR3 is TGTGCCAGCACCTGGACAGGGGGCTGGACTGAAGCTTTCTTT. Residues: CASTWTGGWTEAFF.

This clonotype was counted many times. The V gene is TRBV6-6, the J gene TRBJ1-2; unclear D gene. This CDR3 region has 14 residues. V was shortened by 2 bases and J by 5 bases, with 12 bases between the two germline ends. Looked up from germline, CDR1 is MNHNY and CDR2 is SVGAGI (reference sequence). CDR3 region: CASSYLSSEYGYTF. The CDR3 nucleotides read TGTGCCAGCAGTTACCTGTCGAGCGAATATGGCTACACCTTC.

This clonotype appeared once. This chain's CDR3 is CANSPPELEQYF. CDR3 nucleotides: TGTGCCAACAGCCCACCAGAGCTCGAGCAGTACTTC. The rearrangement links TRBV6-2 or TRBV6-3 to TRBJ2-7, with D hard to call. Per germline, CDR1 MNHEY and CDR2 SVGEGT. CDR3 length: 12 amino acids. V was clipped by 10 bases and J by 6 bases, with 16 bases between them.

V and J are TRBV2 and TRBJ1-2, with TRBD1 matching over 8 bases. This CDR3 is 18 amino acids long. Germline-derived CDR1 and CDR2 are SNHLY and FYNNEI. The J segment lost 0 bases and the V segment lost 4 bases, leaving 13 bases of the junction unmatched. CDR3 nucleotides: TGTGCCAGCAGTGGCCCGGTTATTGAACAGGGGGCTAACTATGGCTACACCTTC. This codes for CASSGPVIEQGANYGYTF.

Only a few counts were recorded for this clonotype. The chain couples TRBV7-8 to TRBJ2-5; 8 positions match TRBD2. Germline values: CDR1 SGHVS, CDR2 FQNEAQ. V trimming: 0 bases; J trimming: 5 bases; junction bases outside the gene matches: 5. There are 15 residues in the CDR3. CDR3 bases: TGTGCCAGCAGCTTAGCGCCGGGACTAGATGAGACCCAGTACTTC. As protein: CASSLAPGLDETQYF.

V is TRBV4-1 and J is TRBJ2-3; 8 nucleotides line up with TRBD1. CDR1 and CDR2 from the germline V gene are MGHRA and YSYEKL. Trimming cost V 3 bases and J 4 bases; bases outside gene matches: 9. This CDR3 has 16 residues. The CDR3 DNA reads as TGCGCCAGCAGCCAGGCCGGACAGGGATTGTCAGATACGCAGTATTTT. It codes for CASSQAGQGLSDTQYF.

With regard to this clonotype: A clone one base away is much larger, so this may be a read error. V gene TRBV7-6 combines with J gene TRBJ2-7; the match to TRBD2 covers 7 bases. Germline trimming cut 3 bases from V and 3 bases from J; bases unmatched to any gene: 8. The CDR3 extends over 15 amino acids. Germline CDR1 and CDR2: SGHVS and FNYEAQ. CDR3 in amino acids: CASSFLGLSNYEQYF. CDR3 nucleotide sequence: TGTGCCAGCAGCTTCCTGGGACTATCGAACTACGAGCAGTACTTC.

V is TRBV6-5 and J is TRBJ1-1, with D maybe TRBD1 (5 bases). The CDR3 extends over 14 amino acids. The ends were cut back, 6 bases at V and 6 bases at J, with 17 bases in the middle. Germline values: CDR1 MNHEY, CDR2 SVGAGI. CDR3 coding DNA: TGTGCCAGCAGCAAAGTAGATTCGGGGCCTGAAGCTTTCTTT. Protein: CASSKVDSGPEAFF.

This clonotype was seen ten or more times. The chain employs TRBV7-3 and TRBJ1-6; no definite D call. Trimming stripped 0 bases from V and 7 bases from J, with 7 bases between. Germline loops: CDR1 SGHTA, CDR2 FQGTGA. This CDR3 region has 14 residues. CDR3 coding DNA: TGTGCCAGCAGCTTAACGGGGTCGAATTCACCCCTCCACTTT. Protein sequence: CASSLTGSNSPLHF.

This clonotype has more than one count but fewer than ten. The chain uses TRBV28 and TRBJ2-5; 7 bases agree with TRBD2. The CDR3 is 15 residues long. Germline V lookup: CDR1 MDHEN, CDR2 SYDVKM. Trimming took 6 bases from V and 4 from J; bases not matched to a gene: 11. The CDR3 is CASRPRTRSLETQYF. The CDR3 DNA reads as TGTGCCAGCAGACCCCGGACTAGGAGTTTAGAGACCCAGTACTTC.

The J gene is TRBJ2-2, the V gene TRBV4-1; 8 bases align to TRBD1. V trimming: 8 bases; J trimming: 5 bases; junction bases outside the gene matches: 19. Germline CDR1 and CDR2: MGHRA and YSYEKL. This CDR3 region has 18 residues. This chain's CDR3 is CASGRAGTRGPGTGELFF. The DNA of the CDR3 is TGCGCCAGCGGGCGCGCTGGGACCAGGGGGCCCGGAACCGGGGAGCTGTTTTTT.

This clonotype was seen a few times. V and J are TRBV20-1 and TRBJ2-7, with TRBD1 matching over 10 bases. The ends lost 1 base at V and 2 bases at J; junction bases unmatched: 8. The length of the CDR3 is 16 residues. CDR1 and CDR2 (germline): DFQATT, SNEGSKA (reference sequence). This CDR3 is CSARAFPGQGPYEQYF. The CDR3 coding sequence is TGCAGTGCTAGAGCTTTTCCGGGACAGGGGCCCTACGAGCAGTACTTC.

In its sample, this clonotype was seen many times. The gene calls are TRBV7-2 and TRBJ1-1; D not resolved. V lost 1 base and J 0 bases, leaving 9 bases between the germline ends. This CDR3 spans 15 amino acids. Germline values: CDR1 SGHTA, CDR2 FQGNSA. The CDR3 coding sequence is TGTGCCAGCAGCTTAGATCTAGACATGAACACTGAAGCTTTCTTT. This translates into CASSLDLDMNTEAFF.

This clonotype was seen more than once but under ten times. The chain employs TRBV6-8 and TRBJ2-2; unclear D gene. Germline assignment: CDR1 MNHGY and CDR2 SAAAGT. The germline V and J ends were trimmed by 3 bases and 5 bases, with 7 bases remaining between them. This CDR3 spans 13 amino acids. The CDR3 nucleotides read TGTGCCAGCAGTTATCGGCCTACCGGGGAGCTGTTTTTT. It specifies CASSYRPTGELFF.

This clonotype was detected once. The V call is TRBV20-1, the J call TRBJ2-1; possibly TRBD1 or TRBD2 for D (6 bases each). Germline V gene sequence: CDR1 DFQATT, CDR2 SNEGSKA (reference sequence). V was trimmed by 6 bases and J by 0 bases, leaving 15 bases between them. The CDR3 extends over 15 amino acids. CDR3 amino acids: CSAVDGGSSYNEQFF. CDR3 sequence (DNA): TGCAGTGCAGTGGACGGGGGCAGCTCCTACAATGAGCAGTTCTTC.